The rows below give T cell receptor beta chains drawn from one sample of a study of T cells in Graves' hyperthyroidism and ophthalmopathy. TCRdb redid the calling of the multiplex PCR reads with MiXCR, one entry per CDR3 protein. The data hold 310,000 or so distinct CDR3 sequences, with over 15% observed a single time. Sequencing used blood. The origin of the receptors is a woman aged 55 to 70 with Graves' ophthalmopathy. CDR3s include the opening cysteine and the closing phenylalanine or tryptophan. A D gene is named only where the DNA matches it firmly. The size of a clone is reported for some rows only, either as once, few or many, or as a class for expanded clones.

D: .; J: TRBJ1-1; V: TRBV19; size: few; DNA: TGTGCCAGTAGTATAGGTCTACAAGGCCAAACTGAAGCTTTCTTT; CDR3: CASSIGLQGQTEAFF
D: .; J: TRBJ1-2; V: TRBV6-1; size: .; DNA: TGTGCCAGCAGGGCCTCGCGCGGCTACACCTTC; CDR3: CASRASRGYTF
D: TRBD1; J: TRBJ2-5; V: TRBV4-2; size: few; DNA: TGTGCCAGCAGCATGGTACAGGGGAAACCGGACTTC; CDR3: CASSMVQGKPDF
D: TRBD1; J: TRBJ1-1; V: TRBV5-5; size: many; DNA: TGTGCCAGCAGCTGGCAGGACAGGGGTGCCACTGAAGCTTTCTTT; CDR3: CASSWQDRGATEAFF
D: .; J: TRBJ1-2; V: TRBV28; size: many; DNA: TGTGCCACGAACTCGTGGCAGGCTAACTATGGCTACACCTTC; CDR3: CATNSWQANYGYTF
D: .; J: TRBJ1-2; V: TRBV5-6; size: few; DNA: TGTGCCAGCAGCTTGGTTGGAGGCTACACCTTC; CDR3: CASSLVGGYTF
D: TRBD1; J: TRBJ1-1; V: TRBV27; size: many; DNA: TGTGCCAGCGGTACAAGGGACAGGGGCAAATTTATGAACACTGAAGCTTTCTTT; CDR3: CASGTRDRGKFMNTEAFF
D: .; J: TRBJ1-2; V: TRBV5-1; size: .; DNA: TGCGCCAGCAGCCCCCTTGCTCTCTCGGGCTACACCTTC; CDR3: CASSPLALSGYTF
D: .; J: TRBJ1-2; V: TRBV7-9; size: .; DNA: TGTGCCAGCAGCTTAGGTTCAAAACCTACTAACTATGGCTACACCTTC; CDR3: CASSLGSKPTNYGYTF
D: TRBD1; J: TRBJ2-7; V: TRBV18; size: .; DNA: TGTGCCAGCTCAGAAACGACAGGGGTATACGAGCAGTACTTC; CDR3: CASSETTGVYEQYF
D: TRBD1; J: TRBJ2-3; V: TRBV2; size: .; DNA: TGTGCCACCGGGACAGGGGGCACAGATACGCAGTATTTT; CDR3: CATGTGGTDTQYF
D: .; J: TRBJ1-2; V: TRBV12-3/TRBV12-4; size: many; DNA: TGTGCCAGCAGCGGGGCGGGCTATGGCTACACCTTC; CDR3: CASSGAGYGYTF
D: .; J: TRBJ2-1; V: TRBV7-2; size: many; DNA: TGTGCCAGCAGCTTAGGACTACCACCCTACAATGAGCAGTTCTTC; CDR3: CASSLGLPPYNEQFF
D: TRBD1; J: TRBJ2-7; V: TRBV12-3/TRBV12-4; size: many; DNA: TGTGCCAGCAGTCCCCATCGGACAGGGAACTACGAGCAGTACTTC; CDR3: CASSPHRTGNYEQYF
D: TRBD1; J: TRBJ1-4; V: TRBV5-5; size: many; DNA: TGTGCCAGCAGCTTCCGGACAGGGGTTGGTGAAAAACTGTTTTTT; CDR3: CASSFRTGVGEKLFF
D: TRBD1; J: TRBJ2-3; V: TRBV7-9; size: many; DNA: TGTGCCAGCAGCTCGAAAGGGACAGGGACAGATACGCAGTATTTT; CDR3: CASSSKGTGTDTQYF
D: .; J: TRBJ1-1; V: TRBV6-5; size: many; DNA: TGTGCCAGCAGTTACTCGTGGGGGCTTACTGAAGCTTTCTTT; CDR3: CASSYSWGLTEAFF
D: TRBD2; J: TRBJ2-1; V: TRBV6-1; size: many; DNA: TGTGCCAGCAGTGAGGGCGGGAGCTCCTACAATGAGCAGTTCTTC; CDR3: CASSEGGSSYNEQFF
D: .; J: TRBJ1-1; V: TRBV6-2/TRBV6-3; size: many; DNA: TGTGCCAGCCGTCCCGCCAGGAGAGAGGCTTTCTTT; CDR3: CASRPARREAFF
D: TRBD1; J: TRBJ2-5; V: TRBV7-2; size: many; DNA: TGTGCCAGCAGCTTTAATATAGGACAGGGCGAGACCCAGTACTTC; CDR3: CASSFNIGQGETQYF
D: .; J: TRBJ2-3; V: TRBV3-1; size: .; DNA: TGTGCCAGCAGCAACCGGCCGCGGAGTGCAGATACGCAGTATTTT; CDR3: CASSNRPRSADTQYF
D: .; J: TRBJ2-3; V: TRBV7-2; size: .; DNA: TGTGCCAGCAAGGAGGACCTAAGTACAGATACGCAGTATTTT; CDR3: CASKEDLSTDTQYF
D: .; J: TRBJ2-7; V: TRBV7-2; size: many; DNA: TGTGCCAGCAGCTTAGGGTCGGAGCCTTCCTACGAGCAGTACTTC; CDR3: CASSLGSEPSYEQYF
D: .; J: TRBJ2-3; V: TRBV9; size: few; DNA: TGTGCCAGCAGCCACCAATTTGTAAGCCGCACAGATACGCAGTATTTT; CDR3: CASSHQFVSRTDTQYF
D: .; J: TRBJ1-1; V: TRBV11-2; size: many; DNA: TGTGCCAGCAGCCCCCGGTGGAGGGGGGACACTGAAGCTTTCTTT; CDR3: CASSPRWRGDTEAFF